This entry is about one T cell receptor beta chain. Its matching antigen is unknown. CDR3 length equals 14 residues. Germline V gene lookup returns CDR1 SGDLS and CDR2 YYNGEE. The germline V and J ends were trimmed by 0 bases and 0 bases, with 6 bases remaining between them. Time point here: after neoadjuvant nivolumab, at surgical resection. The patients had HPV-negative, locally advanced oral cavity squamous cell carcinoma. This entry is derived from a study of neoadjuvant anti-PD-1 for oral cavity cancer. Generated by immunoSEQ multiplex PCR, the TCRdb table keeps only in-frame clones and is missing some. The sample has over 65,000 clones; roughly nine tenths are singletons. Study conclusions and caveats: TCR analyses covered only a few patients per response group.

Sequenced material: PBMCs, taken after nivolumab (anti-PD-1) treatment. The rearrangement links TRBV9 to TRBJ1-1; no definite D call. The receptor comes from a person between 40 and 80 years old with oral cavity squamous cell carcinoma. Here the CDR3 reads CASSVDGVNTEAFF. CDR3 sequence (DNA): TGTGCCAGCAGCGTAGACGGGGTGAACACTGAAGCTTTCTTT.